The clone carrying this T cell receptor beta chain is medium-sized in the sample. The data stem from a study of CD8 T cells in ankylosing spondylitis. Using its own MiXCR run on the 5' RACE reads, TCRdb lists one record per CDR3 protein. The repertoire holds thousands of distinct CDR3 sequences, with about 3.9% as singletons. Trimming took 4 bases from V and 2 from J, leaving 9 bases between them. Germline CDR1 and CDR2: SGDLS and YYNGEE. The CDR3 totals 13 residues. The chain links TRBV9 to TRBJ1-1; possibly TRBD1 for D (5 bases). The sequenced sample consisted of blood, either unsorted or a sorted T cell fraction (not recorded which). The TCR sequence derives from a female donor with ankylosing spondylitis or in good health (not recorded which). The CDR3 DNA follows: TGTGCCAGCAGCCCCAGGGATAACACTGAAGCTTTCTTT. Protein: CASSPRDNTEAFF.